This T cell receptor beta chain was profiled in a study of T cells in Graves' hyperthyroidism and ophthalmopathy. This clonotype was seen at least ten times. Amplification targeted TCR beta CDR3 regions from RNA transcripts. Researchers ran a first-round RT-PCR on the TCR CDR3 using the HTBI primer set. TCRdb ran MiXCR on the multiplex PCR reads and lists one entry per CDR3 protein. This sample has roughly 300,000 distinct CDR3 sequences, with 25% found just once. Per the germline V gene, CDR1 is MNHNS and CDR2 is SASEGT. CDR3 length equals 11 residues. V lost 6 bases and J 6 bases, leaving 7 bases between the germline ends.

Sequenced material: blood. The sequence derives from a man between 40 and 49 years old with Graves' hyperthyroidism that later progressed to Graves' ophthalmopathy. The rearrangement joins TRBV6-1 to TRBJ2-3, with D unresolved. The CDR3 DNA reads TGTGCCAGCAGGTTTATCGATACGCAGTATTTT. Its translation: CASRFIDTQYF.